Presented here are 16 T cell receptor beta chains from one specimen sequenced in a study of T cell responses to AZD1222 COVID-19 vaccine. Clones were read by immunoSEQ multiplex PCR, and TCRdb kept only the in-frame ones, dropping some. The sample yields approximately 150,000 clones, 90% to 95% seen once. The specimen comprised peripheral blood, sampled on day 0 of AZD1222 vaccination. The receptor source for this set is an adult in good health.

The chain joins TRBV7-2 to TRBJ1-5; D not certain. The V and J ends lost 5 bases and 6 bases respectively, with 11 bases between them. CDR3 length equals 13 residues. Germline-derived CDR1 and CDR2 are SGHTA and FQGNSA. The CDR3 spells CASSPTGIQPQHF. In DNA form, the CDR3 reads TGTGCCAGCAGCCCTACGGGGATTCAGCCCCAGCATTTT.

The chain recombines TRBV19 with TRBJ1-1, with 9 bases aligning to TRBD1. The germline CDR1 and CDR2 sequences are LNHDA and SQIVND (reference sequence). This CDR3 is built from 16 residues. V dropped 5 bases and J dropped 4; count of bases not matched to a gene: 11. CDR3 residues: CASSLGPGQGGTEAFF. The CDR3, as DNA: TGTGCCAGTAGTCTTGGTCCGGGACAGGGAGGCACTGAAGCTTTCTTT.

The V call is TRBV12-3 or TRBV12-4, the J call TRBJ2-5; D possibly matches TRBD1 or TRBD2 (5 bases each). There are 13 residues in the CDR3. V lost 4 bases to trimming and J lost 3 bases, with 9 bases between them. As DNA, the CDR3 is TGTGCCAGCAGTTGGGGGACCAAAGAGACCCAGTACTTC. Translating gives CASSWGTKETQYF.

The chain combines TRBV29-1 with TRBJ1-2; perhaps TRBD1 as D (6 bases). The CDR3 has 13 amino acids. Germline V CDR1 and CDR2: SQVTM, ANQGSEA. The ends were cut back, 3 bases at V and 2 bases at J, with 10 bases in the middle. The CDR3 DNA reads TGCAGCGTTGAGACAGGATCGAACTATGGCTACACCTTC. This encodes CSVETGSNYGYTF.

V is TRBV5-1 and J is TRBJ1-4; D possibly corresponds to TRBD1 (5 bases). The CDR3 has 16 residues. Germline CDR1 is SGHRS and CDR2 is YFSETQ. V was trimmed by 3 bases and J by 5 bases, leaving 17 bases between them. The CDR3 region has the DNA TGCGCCAGCAGCTCTCACCCGGGACGGGAGAATGAAAAACTGTTTTTT. It codes for CASSSHPGRENEKLFF.

The chain joins TRBV5-4 to TRBJ2-2; a weak D match, TRBD2 (5 bases). With 0 bases removed from V and 7 bases from J, the gap between germline ends came to 7 bases. Per the germline V gene, CDR1 is SGHNT and CDR2 is YYREEE (reference sequence). There are 13 residues in the CDR3. CDR3 sequence reads: CASSLERDGELFF. CDR3 DNA sequence: TGTGCCAGCAGCTTGGAGAGGGACGGGGAGCTGTTTTTT.

The V gene is TRBV27, the J gene TRBJ2-2; no firm D call. CDR1 MNHEY and CDR2 SMNVEV come from the germline V gene (reference sequence). The ends were cut back, 5 bases at V and 1 base at J, with 5 bases in the middle. The CDR3 spans 13 residues. The CDR3 DNA reads as TGTGCCAGCAGTCGACAGAACACCGGGGAGCTGTTTTTT. It codes for CASSRQNTGELFF.

The rearrangement links TRBV7-9 to TRBJ1-5; TRBD1 might be the D (5 bases). Germline values: CDR1 SEHNR, CDR2 FQNEAQ (reference sequence). The CDR3 has 12 amino acids. Trimming removed 4 bases at V and 7 bases at J, with 8 bases between. The CDR3: CASSWGEQPQHF. The DNA of the CDR3 is TGTGCCAGCAGCTGGGGGGAGCAGCCCCAGCATTTT.

This clone was picked up one time. J is TRBJ1-2 and V is TRBV4-2; 7 positions match TRBD1. The ends lost 5 bases at V and 4 bases at J; junction bases unmatched: 4. The CDR3 loop spans 13 amino acids. Germline V gene lookup returns CDR1 LGHNA and CDR2 YNFKEQ. This chain's CDR3 is CASSKQGTYGYTF. In nucleotides, the CDR3 is TGTGCCAGCAGCAAACAGGGGACCTATGGCTACACCTTC.

V gene TRBV5-4 combines with J gene TRBJ2-7, with 7 bases aligning to TRBD2. J was trimmed by 2 bases and V by 2 bases; bases with no gene match: 16. CDR1 is SGHNT, CDR2 YYREEE, per germline (reference sequence). The CDR3 is made up of 18 amino acids. The CDR3 region is CASSLREGLRGRPYEQYF. CDR3 in DNA: TGTGCCAGCAGCTTAAGGGAAGGTTTGCGGGGGAGACCCTACGAGCAGTACTTC.

This clone is termed medium-sized (0.01 to 0.1%). The chain couples TRBV3-1 (or the pseudogene TRBV3-2) to TRBJ1-5, with D maybe TRBD1 (5 bases). Germline CDR1 is LGHDT and CDR2 is YNNKEL (reference sequence). This CDR3 region has 14 residues. V shed 5 bases and J shed 0 bases, with 8 bases lying between them. DNA of the CDR3: TGTGCCAGCAGCACAGGAGATAGCAATCAGCCCCAGCATTTT. Translated: CASSTGDSNQPQHF.

The V call is TRBV7-2, the J call TRBJ1-6; tentative D call: TRBD1 (5 bases). The CDR3 length is 16 residues. The V end lost 1 base, the J end lost 4 bases, and 11 bases lay between the germline ends. Germline CDR1 and CDR2: SGHTA and FQGNSA. The CDR3 protein is CASSLGGVGYNSPLHF. DNA for the CDR3: TGTGCCAGCAGCTTAGGAGGGGTAGGGTATAATTCACCCCTCCACTTT. The variable domain in full, with the rest retrieved from reference TRBV7-2 and TRBJ1-6, is GAGVSQSPSNKVTEKGKDVELRCDPISGHTALYWYRQSLGQGLEFLIYFQGNSAPDKSGLPSDRFSAERTGGSVSTLTIQRTQQEDSAVYLCASSLGGVGYNSPLHFGNGTRLTVT.

This chain links TRBV4-2 with TRBJ1-2; maybe TRBD1 (6 bases). Trimming shortened V by 4 bases and J by 5 bases, and 20 bases separated the two germline ends. Germline assignment: CDR1 LGHNA and CDR2 YNFKEQ. This CDR3 has 16 residues. CDR3: CASSRPGGQTVYGYTF. CDR3 nucleotide sequence: TGTGCCAGCAGCCGGCCAGGCGGACAGACAGTTTATGGCTACACCTTC.

This CDR3 reads CASSSSGGAGELFF. The CDR3 region has the DNA TGTGCCAGCAGCTCTAGCGGGGGAGCCGGGGAGCTGTTTTTT. V and J are TRBV7-9 and TRBJ2-2; 10 bases fit TRBD2. The length of the CDR3 is 14 residues. Germline CDR1 SEHNR, CDR2 FQNEAQ (reference sequence). The V segment lost 4 bases and the J segment 6 bases; nucleotides outside the gene matches: 2.

This chain joins TRBV5-4 and TRBJ1-2; 10 bases are shared with TRBD1. This CDR3 contains 13 residues. V gave up 5 bases and J gave up 8 bases; unmatched junction bases: 6. Germline CDR1 is SGHNT and CDR2 is YYREEE (reference sequence). The DNA of the CDR3 is TGTGCCAGCAGTTTTGACAGGGGGCACGGCTACACCTTC. Protein sequence: CASSFDRGHGYTF.

The V gene is TRBV2, the J gene TRBJ1-5; D might be TRBD1 (6 bases). The V gene lost 5 bases and the J gene lost 7 bases, with 15 bases spanning the gap. The CDR3 has 14 residues. Germline V CDR1 and CDR2: SNHLY, FYNNEI. This chain's CDR3 is CASSSQGRGQPQHF. CDR3 sequence (DNA): TGTGCCAGCAGTTCACAGGGAAGGGGGCAGCCCCAGCATTTT.